The clone carrying this T cell receptor beta chain showed up just a few times. As yet, its antigen is unknown. This sample stems from a study of cytomegalovirus exposure and HLA in healthy donors. Study summary: The study's early data release held roughly 90 million unique TCRs from HLA-typed donors.

Study-level points and caveats: TRBV6-2, TRBV6-3 and other indistinguishable V segments were excluded.

This CDR3 comprises 16 residues. V was clipped by 4 bases and J by 2 bases; unmatched bases: 8. Germline V gives CDR1 MNHEY, CDR2 SMNVEV (reference sequence). Both 60 Vbeta primers and 13 Jbeta primers went into the PCR. The repertoire was sequenced with immunoSEQ multiplex PCR; TCRdb's copy has only in-frame clones and lacks some. The table shows under 200,000 clones, with roughly 75% occurring only once. The clonotype originates from a middle-aged woman in good health and CMV-seropositive. The chain employs TRBV27 and TRBJ1-2; TRBD1 aligns across 9 bases. What was sequenced was PBMCs. The chain's CDR3 is CASSSPSQGANYGYTF. The CDR3 region has the DNA TGTGCCAGCAGTTCCCCATCACAGGGGGCGAACTATGGCTACACCTTC.